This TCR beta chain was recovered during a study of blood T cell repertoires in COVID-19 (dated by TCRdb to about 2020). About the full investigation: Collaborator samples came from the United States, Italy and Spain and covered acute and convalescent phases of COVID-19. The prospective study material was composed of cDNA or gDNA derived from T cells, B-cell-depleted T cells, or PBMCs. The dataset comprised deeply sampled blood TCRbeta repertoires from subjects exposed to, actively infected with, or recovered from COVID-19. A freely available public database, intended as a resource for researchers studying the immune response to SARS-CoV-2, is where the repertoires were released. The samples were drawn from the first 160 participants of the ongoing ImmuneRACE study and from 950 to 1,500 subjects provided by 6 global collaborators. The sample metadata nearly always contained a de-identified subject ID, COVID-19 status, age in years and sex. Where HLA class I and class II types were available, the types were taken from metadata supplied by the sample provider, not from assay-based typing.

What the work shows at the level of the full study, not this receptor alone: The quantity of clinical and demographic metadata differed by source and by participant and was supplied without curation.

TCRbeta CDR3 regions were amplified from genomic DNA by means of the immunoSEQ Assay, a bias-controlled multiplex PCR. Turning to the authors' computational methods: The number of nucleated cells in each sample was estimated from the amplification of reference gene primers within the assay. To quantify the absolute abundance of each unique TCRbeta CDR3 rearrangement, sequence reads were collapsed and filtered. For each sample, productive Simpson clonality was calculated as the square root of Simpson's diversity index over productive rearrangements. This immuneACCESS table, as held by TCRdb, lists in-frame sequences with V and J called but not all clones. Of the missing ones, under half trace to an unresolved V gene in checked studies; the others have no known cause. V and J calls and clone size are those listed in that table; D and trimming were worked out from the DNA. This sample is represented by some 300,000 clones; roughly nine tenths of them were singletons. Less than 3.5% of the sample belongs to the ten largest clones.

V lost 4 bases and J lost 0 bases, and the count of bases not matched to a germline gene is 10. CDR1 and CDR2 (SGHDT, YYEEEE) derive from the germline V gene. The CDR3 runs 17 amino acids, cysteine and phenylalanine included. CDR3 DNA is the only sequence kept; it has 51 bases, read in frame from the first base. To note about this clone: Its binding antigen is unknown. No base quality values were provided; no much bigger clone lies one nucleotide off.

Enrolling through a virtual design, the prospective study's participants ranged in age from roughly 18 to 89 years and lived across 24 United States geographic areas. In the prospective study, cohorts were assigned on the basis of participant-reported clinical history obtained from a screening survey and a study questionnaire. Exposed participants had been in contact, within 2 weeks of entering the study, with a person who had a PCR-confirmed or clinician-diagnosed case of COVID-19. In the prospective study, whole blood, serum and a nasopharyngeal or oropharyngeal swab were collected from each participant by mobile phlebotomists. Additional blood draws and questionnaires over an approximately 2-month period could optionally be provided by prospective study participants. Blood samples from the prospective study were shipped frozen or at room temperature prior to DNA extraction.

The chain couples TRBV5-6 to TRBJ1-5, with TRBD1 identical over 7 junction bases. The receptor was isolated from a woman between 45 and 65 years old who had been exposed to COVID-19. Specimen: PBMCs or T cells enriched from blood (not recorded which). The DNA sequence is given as TGTGCCAGCAGCCCGGGAGGGGGCCTGGATAGCAATCAGCCCCAGCATTTT. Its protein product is CASSPGGGLDSNQPQHF.